This section outlines one T cell receptor (beta chain) sequence together with its context. The antigen is not known. The data were taken from a study of T cell responses to AZD1222 COVID-19 vaccine. Whole-study findings and limits: Targets within unmutated variant regions were reportedly found for nearly half of spike-specific TCRs. Just a handful of people given AZD1222 tested seropositive at baseline. Donors, mostly white British, included more females; clonal diversity was possibly underestimated.

TCRdb keeps only in-frame clones here, not all; method: immunoSEQ multiplex PCR. This table holds about 100,000 clones, more than 85% found once. The V gene lost 7 bases and the J gene lost 0 bases, with 13 bases spanning the gap. This CDR3 has 16 residues. In germline, CDR1 is MDHEN, CDR2 SYDVKM. This sequence was found in an adult in good health. V and J are TRBV28 and TRBJ2-6; D is perhaps TRBD1 (6 bases). The sample in question was peripheral blood, obtained on day 0 of AZD1222 vaccination. CDR3 in amino acids: CASKPGHISGANVLTF. The CDR3 DNA reads as TGTGCCAGCAAACCGGGACACATCTCTGGGGCCAACGTCCTGACTTTC.